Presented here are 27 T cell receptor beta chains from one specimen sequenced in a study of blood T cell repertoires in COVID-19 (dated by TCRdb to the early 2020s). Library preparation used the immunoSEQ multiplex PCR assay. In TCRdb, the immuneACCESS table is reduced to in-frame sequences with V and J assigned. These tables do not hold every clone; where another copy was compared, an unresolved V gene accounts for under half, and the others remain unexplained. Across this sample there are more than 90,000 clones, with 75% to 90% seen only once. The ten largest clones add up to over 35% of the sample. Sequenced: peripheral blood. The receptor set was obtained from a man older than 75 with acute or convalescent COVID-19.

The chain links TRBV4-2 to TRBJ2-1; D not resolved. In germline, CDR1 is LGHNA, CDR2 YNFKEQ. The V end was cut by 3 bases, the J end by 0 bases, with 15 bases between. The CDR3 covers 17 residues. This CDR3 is CASSQGLRQDSYNEQFF. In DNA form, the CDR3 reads TGTGCCAGCAGCCAGGGCCTAAGGCAAGACTCCTACAATGAGCAGTTCTTC.

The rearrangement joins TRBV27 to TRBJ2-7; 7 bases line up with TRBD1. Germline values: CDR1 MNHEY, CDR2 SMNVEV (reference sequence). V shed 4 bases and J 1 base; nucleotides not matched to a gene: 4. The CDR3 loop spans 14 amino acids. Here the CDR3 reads CASSSTGPSYEQYF. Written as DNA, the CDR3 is TGTGCCAGCAGTTCGACAGGGCCATCCTACGAGCAGTACTTC.

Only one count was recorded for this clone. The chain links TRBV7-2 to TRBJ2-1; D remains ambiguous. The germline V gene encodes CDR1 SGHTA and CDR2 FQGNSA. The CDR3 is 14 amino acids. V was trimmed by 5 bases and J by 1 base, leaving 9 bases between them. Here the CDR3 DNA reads TGTGCCAGCAGCCCAGGATATTCCTACAATGAGCAGTTCTTC. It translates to CASSPGYSYNEQFF.

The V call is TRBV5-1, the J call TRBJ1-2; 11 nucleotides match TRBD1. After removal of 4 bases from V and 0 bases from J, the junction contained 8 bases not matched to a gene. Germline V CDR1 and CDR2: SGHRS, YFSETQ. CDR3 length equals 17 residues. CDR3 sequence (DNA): TGCGCCAGCAGCCTCGGGACAGGGGGGTTCACTAACTATGGCTACACCTTC. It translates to CASSLGTGGFTNYGYTF.

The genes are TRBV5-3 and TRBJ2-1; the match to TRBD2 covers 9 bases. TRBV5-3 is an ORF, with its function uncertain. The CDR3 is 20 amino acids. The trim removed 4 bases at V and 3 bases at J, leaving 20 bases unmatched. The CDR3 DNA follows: TGTGCCAGAAGCGTAATTCCGGGACTAGCTGCCAGCCGGGTCTACAATGAGCAGTTCTTC. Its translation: CARSVIPGLAASRVYNEQFF.

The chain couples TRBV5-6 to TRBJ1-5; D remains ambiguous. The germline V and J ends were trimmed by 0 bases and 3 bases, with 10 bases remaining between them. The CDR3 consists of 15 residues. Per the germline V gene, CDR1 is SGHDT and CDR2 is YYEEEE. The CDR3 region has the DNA TGTGCCAGCAGCTTGGCAGGTATTGACAATCAGCCCCAGCATTTT. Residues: CASSLAGIDNQPQHF. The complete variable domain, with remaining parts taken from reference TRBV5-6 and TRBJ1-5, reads DAGVTQSPTHLIKTRGQQVTLRCSPKSGHDTVSWYQQALGQGPQFIFQYYEEEERQRGNFPDRFSGHQFPNYSSELNVNALLLGDSALYLCASSLAGIDNQPQHFGDGTRLSIL.

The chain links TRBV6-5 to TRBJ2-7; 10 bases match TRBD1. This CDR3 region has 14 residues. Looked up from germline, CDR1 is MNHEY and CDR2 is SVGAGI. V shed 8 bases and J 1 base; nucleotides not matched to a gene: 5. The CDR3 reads CASARDRGSYEQYF. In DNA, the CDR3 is TGTGCCAGCGCCCGGGACAGGGGTTCCTACGAGCAGTACTTC.

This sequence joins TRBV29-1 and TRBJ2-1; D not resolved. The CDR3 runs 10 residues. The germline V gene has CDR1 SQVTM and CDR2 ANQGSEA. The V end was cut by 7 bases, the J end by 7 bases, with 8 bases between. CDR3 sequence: CSAWANEQFF. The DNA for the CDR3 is TGCAGCGCGTGGGCAAATGAGCAGTTCTTC.

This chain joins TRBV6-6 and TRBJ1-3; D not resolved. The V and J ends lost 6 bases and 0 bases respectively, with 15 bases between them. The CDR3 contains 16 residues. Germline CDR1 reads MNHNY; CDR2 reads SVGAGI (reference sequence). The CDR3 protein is CASSSGKQTSGNTIYF. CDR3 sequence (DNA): TGTGCCAGCAGCTCCGGGAAGCAGACCTCTGGAAACACCATATATTTT.

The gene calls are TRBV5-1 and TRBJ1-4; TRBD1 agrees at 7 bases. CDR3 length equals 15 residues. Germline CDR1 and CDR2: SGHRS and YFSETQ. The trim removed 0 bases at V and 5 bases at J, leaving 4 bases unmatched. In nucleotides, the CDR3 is TGCGCCAGCAGCTTGGGGACAGGAAGAAATGAAAAACTGTTTTTT. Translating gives CASSLGTGRNEKLFF.

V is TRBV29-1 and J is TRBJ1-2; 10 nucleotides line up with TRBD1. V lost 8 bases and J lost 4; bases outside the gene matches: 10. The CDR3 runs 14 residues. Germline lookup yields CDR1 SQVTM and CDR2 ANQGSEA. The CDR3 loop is CSTLGQGTGYGYTF. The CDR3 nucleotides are TGCAGCACCTTGGGACAGGGGACCGGCTATGGCTACACCTTC.

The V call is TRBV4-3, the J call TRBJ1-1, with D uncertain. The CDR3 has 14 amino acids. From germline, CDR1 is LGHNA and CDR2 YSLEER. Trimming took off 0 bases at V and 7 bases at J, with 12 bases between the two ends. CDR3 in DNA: TGCGCCAGCAGCCAAGACGCGAATACCCTTGAAGCTTTCTTT. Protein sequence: CASSQDANTLEAFF.

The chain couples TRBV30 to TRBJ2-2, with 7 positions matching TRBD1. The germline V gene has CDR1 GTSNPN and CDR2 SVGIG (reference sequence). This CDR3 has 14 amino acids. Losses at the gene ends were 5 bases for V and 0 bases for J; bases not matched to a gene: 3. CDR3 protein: CAWGGQTNTGELFF. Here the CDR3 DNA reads TGTGCCTGGGGGGGACAGACGAACACCGGGGAGCTGTTTTTT.

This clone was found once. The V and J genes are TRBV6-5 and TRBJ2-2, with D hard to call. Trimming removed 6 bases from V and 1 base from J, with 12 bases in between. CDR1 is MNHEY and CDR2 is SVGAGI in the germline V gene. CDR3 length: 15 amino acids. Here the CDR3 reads CASSWAYQNTGELFF. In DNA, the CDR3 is TGTGCCAGCAGCTGGGCCTACCAGAACACCGGGGAGCTGTTTTTT.

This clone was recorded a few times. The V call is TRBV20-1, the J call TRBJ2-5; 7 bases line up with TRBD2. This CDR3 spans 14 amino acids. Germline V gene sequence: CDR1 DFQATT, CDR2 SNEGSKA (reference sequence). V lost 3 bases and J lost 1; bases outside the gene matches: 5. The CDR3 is CSASPAGTQETQYF. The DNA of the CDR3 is TGCAGTGCTAGTCCAGCGGGGACCCAAGAGACCCAGTACTTC.

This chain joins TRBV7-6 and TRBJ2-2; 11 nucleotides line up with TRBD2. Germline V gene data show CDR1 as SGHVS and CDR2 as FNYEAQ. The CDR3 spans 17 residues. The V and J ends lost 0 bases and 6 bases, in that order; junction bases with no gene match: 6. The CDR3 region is CASSLATSGSRAGELFF. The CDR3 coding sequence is TGTGCCAGCAGCTTAGCCACTAGCGGGAGTAGGGCCGGGGAGCTGTTTTTT.

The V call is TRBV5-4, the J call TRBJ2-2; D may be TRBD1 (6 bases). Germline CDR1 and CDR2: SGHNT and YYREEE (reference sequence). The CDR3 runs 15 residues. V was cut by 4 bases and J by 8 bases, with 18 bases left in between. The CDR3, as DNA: TGTGCCAGCAGCGATGCGGGCAGGGGCATAGGGGAGCTGTTTTTT. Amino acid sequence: CASSDAGRGIGELFF.

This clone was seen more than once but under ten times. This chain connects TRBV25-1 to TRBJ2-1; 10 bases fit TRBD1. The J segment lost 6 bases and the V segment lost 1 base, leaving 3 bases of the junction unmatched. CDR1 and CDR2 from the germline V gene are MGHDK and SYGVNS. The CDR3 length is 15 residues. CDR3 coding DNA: TGTGCCAGCAGTGAATCGAGGACAGGGGGCAATGAGCAGTTCTTC. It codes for CASSESRTGGNEQFF. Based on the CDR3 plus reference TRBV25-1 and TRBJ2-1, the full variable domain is EADIYQTPRYLVIGTGKKITLECSQTMGHDKMYWYQQDPGMELHLIHYSYGVNSTEKGDLSSESTVSRIRTEHFPLTLESARPSHTSQYLCASSESRTGGNEQFFGPGTRLTVL.

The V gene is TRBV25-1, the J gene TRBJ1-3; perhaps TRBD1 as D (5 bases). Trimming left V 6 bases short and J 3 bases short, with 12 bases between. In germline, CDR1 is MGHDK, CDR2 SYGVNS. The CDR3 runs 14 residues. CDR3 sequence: CASRDTGGGNTIYF. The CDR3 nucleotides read TGTGCCAGCAGAGATACGGGGGGTGGAAACACCATATATTTT.

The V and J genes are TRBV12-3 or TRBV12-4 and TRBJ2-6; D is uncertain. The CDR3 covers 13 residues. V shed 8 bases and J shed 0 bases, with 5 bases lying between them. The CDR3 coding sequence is TGTGCCAGCCTTAACTCTGGGGCCAACGTCCTGACTTTC. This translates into CASLNSGANVLTF.

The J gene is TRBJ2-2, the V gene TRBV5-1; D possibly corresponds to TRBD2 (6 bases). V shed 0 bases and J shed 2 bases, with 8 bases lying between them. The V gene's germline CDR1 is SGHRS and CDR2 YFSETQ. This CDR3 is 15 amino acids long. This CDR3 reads CASSLAEGNTGELFF. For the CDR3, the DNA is TGCGCCAGCAGCTTGGCGGAGGGCAACACCGGGGAGCTGTTTTTT.

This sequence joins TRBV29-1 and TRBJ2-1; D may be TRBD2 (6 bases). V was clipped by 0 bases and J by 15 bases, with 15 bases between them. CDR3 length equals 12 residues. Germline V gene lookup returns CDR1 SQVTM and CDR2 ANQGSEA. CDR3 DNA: TGCAGCGTTGAAGATGGGACTGCTCTCAGGTTCTTC. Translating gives CSVEDGTALRFF.

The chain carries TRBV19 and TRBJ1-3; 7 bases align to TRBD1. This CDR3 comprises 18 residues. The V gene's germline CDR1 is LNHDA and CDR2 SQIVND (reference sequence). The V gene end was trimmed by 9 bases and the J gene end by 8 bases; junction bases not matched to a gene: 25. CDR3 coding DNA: TGTGCCAGCCTCCAGCCCGGGACAGCAGGCCCGTTTGGGGACACCATATATTTT. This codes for CASLQPGTAGPFGDTIYF.

CDR3 sequence reads: CASSVGLLEAFF. CDR3 sequence (DNA): TGTGCCAGCAGCGTGGGACTCCTGGAAGCTTTCTTT. This chain connects TRBV3-1 (or the pseudogene TRBV3-2) to TRBJ1-1; D is possibly TRBD1 (5 bases). The germline CDR1 and CDR2 sequences are LGHDT and YNNKEL (reference sequence). Trimming removed 5 bases from V and 8 bases from J, with 12 bases in between. The CDR3 is 12 amino acids.

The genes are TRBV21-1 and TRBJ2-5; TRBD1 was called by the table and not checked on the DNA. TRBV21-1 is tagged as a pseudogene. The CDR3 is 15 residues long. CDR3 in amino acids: CASSPSRVEEETQYF. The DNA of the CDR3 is TGTGCCAGCAGCCCCTCCAGGGTAGAGGAAGAGACCCAGTACTTC.

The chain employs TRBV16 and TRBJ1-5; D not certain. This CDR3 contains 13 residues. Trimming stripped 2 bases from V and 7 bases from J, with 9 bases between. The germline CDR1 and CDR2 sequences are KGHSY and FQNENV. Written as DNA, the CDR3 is TGTGCCAGCAGCCAAATGCTACGCCAGCCCCAGCATTTT. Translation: CASSQMLRQPQHF. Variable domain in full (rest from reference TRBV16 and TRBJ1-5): GEEVAQTPKHLVRGEGQKAKLYCAPIKGHSYVFWYQQVLKNEFKFLISFQNENVFDETGMPKERFSAKCLPNSPCSLEIQATKLEDSAVYFCASSQMLRQPQHFGDGTRLSIL.

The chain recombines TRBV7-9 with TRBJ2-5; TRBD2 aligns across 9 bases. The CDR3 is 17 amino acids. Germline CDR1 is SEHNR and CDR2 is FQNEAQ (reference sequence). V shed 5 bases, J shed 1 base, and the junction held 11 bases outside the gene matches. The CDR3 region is CASSRPLSGSRQETQYF. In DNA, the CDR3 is TGTGCCAGCAGCAGGCCCCTTAGCGGGAGCCGCCAAGAGACCCAGTACTTC.